This TCR beta chain originates from a study of blood T cell repertoires in COVID-19. Study context: Spain, Italy and the United States supplied samples that represented acute and convalescent COVID-19. The cDNA or gDNA used as material had been derived from T cells, B-cell-depleted T cells, or PBMCs.

Methods used by the authors: Estimation of nucleated cell counts relied on the amplification of reference gene primers. Using immunoSEQ multiplex PCR, the repertoire was profiled, and TCRdb retains in-frame clones only, with some absent. V and J calls and clone size come straight from that table; D and trimming were deduced from the DNA. Among around 110,000 clones listed, 82% were seen once. The ends were cut back, 2 bases at V and 3 bases at J, with 6 bases in the middle. Germline lookup yields CDR1 KGHSH and CDR2 LQKENI. This CDR3 comprises 13 residues. The sequence came from a man in his 70s with acute or convalescent COVID-19. This sequence joins TRBV18 and TRBJ2-3; D is ambiguous. Material: peripheral blood. The CDR3 is CASSPAQTDTQYF. The DNA for the CDR3 is TGTGCCAGCTCACCAGCCCAGACAGATACGCAGTATTTT. The whole variable domain, filled in from reference TRBV18 and TRBJ2-3, reads NAGVMQNPRHLVRRRGQEARLRCSPMKGHSHVYWYRQLPEEGLKFMVYLQKENIIDESGMPKERFSAEFPKEGPSILRIQQVVRGDSAAYFCASSPAQTDTQYFGPGTRLTVL.